The 23 T cell receptor beta chains below come from one sample, sequenced in a study of blood T cell repertoires in COVID-19. Assay used: immunoSEQ multiplex PCR; TCRdb lists only in-frame clones, some missing. The data show approximately 300,000 clones, about 85% seen once. Material: PBMCs or T cells enriched from blood (not recorded which). The receptors come from a woman younger than 45 who had recovered from COVID-19.

Regarding this clone: Other DNA sequences within the sample encode an identical CDR3. The V and J genes are TRBV30 and TRBJ1-2, with 7 positions matching TRBD1. CDR1 and CDR2 from the germline V gene are GTSNPN and SVGIG (reference sequence). V trimming: 5 bases; J trimming: 4 bases; junction bases outside the gene matches: 4. This CDR3 contains 12 residues. The CDR3 region is CAWAGGGYGYTF. CDR3 coding DNA: TGTGCCTGGGCAGGGGGTGGCTATGGCTACACCTTC.

This clone has a handful of counts. V gene TRBV5-1 combines with J gene TRBJ2-7; no firm D call. CDR1 and CDR2 (germline): SGHRS, YFSETQ. The V and J ends lost 0 bases and 0 bases respectively, with 7 bases between them. This CDR3 contains 14 residues. The CDR3 here is CASSLDPHSYEQYF. The CDR3 DNA follows: TGCGCCAGCAGCTTGGATCCCCACTCCTACGAGCAGTACTTC.

The chain is built from TRBV19 and TRBJ1-2; a weak D match, TRBD1 (5 bases). The CDR3 loop spans 12 amino acids. V was cut by 7 bases and J by 3 bases, with 9 bases left in between. CDR1 and CDR2 (germline): LNHDA, SQIVND (reference sequence). The CDR3 DNA reads as TGTGCCAGTACGCAGGGATACTATGGCTACACCTTC. It specifies CASTQGYYGYTF.

The chain recombines TRBV9 with TRBJ2-1; 9 bases line up with TRBD2. The germline V gene encodes CDR1 SGDLS and CDR2 YYNGEE. Trimming cost V 4 bases and J 3 bases; bases outside gene matches: 17. The CDR3 covers 19 residues. The CDR3 loop is CASSPSWLRGGRVYNEQFF. The CDR3 coding sequence is TGTGCCAGCAGCCCCTCCTGGCTGCGGGGGGGCCGGGTCTACAATGAGCAGTTCTTC. Full variable domain (rest looked up from reference TRBV9 and TRBJ2-1): DSGVTQTPKHLITATGQRVTLRCSPRSGDLSVYWYQQSLDQGLQFLIQYYNGEERAKGNILERFSAQQFPDLHSELNLSSLELGDSALYFCASSPSWLRGGRVYNEQFFGPGTRLTVL.

This chain uses TRBV9 with TRBJ2-3; 8 nucleotides line up with TRBD2. Germline loops: CDR1 SGDLS, CDR2 YYNGEE. With 3 bases clipped from V and 1 base from J, the junction kept 4 bases outside the gene matches. This CDR3 region has 15 residues. CDR3: CASSARAGGTDTQYF. CDR3 DNA sequence: TGTGCCAGCAGCGCCCGAGCGGGGGGCACAGATACGCAGTATTTT.

This clone appeared once. This chain joins TRBV4-2 and TRBJ2-7; 7 nucleotides align to TRBD1. The V gene's germline CDR1 is LGHNA and CDR2 YNFKEQ. J was trimmed by 5 bases and V by 5 bases; bases with no gene match: 12. The CDR3 extends over 15 amino acids. Here the CDR3 DNA reads TGTGCCAGCAGCAGCCTGGATAGGGGGCTGAACGAGCAGTACTTC. Translation gives CASSSLDRGLNEQYF.

The V call is TRBV20-1, the J call TRBJ1-4; unclear D gene. Trimming cost V 3 bases and J 7 bases, with 12 bases left between them. CDR3 length equals 13 residues. Germline V lookup: CDR1 DFQATT, CDR2 SNEGSKA (reference sequence). CDR3 loop: CSASRVESEKLFF. CDR3 nucleotide sequence: TGCAGTGCTAGTCGGGTGGAGAGTGAAAAACTGTTTTTT.

The genes are TRBV19 and TRBJ1-1, with 9 bases that match TRBD1. The germline gives CDR1 LNHDA, CDR2 SQIVND (reference sequence). CDR3 size: 15 residues. With V trimmed by 5 bases and J by 0 bases, 4 bases remained unmatched. The CDR3 region has the DNA TGTGCCAGTAGTGCCGGGACAGGGATGAACACTGAAGCTTTCTTT. It translates to CASSAGTGMNTEAFF.

This clone is a singleton in its sample. V and J are TRBV5-6 and TRBJ1-2; D may be TRBD1 (6 bases). CDR1 and CDR2 (germline): SGHDT, YYEEEE. The CDR3 has 15 amino acids. Trimming cost V 4 bases and J 6 bases, with 19 bases left between them. DNA of the CDR3: TGTGCCAGCAGCCACACTGGGGGGGGCAGGGATGGCTACACCTTC. Translation: CASSHTGGGRDGYTF.

This clone appeared once. J is TRBJ2-1 and V is TRBV27, with 7 nucleotides matching TRBD1. This CDR3 is 17 amino acids long. Germline CDR1 MNHEY, CDR2 SMNVEV (reference sequence). With 5 bases clipped from V and 9 bases from J, the junction kept 19 bases outside the gene matches. The CDR3 region is CASSTKQGSGGSGEQFF. CDR3 nucleotide sequence: TGTGCCAGCAGTACCAAACAGGGGAGTGGGGGCTCCGGTGAGCAGTTCTTC.

The chain has TRBV15 and TRBJ1-6; D not certain. CDR3 length: 15 amino acids. Looked up from germline, CDR1 is LNHNV and CDR2 is YYDKDF (reference sequence). Trimming stripped 0 bases from V and 7 bases from J, with 10 bases between. The CDR3 here is CATSRDPPRNSPLHF. For the CDR3, the DNA is TGTGCCACCAGCAGAGACCCTCCTAGAAATTCACCCCTCCACTTT.

CDR3 nucleotides: TGTGCCAGCCGTCGCGGGGGGGCCTCGGGTACGCAGTATTTT. It translates to CASRRGGASGTQYF. The chain links TRBV13 to TRBJ2-3; 9 bases match TRBD2. CDR3 length equals 14 residues. J gave up 8 bases and V 8 bases, and 11 bases lay outside the gene matches. Germline V gene lookup returns CDR1 PRHDT and CDR2 FYEKMQ (reference sequence).

The chain employs TRBV20-1 and TRBJ2-7; D is possibly TRBD1 (6 bases). This CDR3 spans 14 amino acids. The V gene's germline CDR1 is DFQATT and CDR2 SNEGSKA (reference sequence). The V gene lost 3 bases and the J gene lost 3 bases, with 15 bases spanning the gap. CDR3 sequence: CSASNSRGRYEQYF. The CDR3 nucleotides read TGCAGTGCTAGTAATTCCAGGGGCCGCTACGAGCAGTACTTC.

The V and J genes are TRBV30 and TRBJ1-2; D is possibly TRBD1 (5 bases). There are 11 residues in the CDR3. V was cut by 5 bases and J by 6 bases, with 10 bases left in between. CDR1 is GTSNPN and CDR2 is SVGIG in the germline V gene (reference sequence). In DNA, the CDR3 is TGTGCCTGGGGGGCAGTGGATGGCTACACCTTC. Amino acids: CAWGAVDGYTF.

With regard to this clone: Other nucleotide sequences in the sample specify the same CDR3. The rearrangement links TRBV27 to TRBJ1-5; tentatively, D is TRBD1 (6 bases). This CDR3 is 13 amino acids long. CDR1 and CDR2 (germline): MNHEY, SMNVEV (reference sequence). Trimming removed 5 bases from V and 4 bases from J, with 9 bases in between. The CDR3 sequence is CASSLGQNQPQHF. In DNA, the CDR3 is TGTGCCAGCAGTCTCGGACAGAATCAGCCCCAGCATTTT.

This clone was observed a few times. This rearrangement joins TRBV7-3 to TRBJ2-3; 7 bases match TRBD2. Germline V gene sequence: CDR1 SGHTA, CDR2 FQGTGA. The junction had 7 bases not matched to a gene; V was cut back by 2 bases and J by 5 bases. The CDR3 length is 15 residues. CDR3 in amino acids: CASSLHLGRQDTQYF. CDR3 DNA: TGTGCCAGCAGCTTACACCTCGGGAGGCAAGATACGCAGTATTTT.

The genes are TRBV6-6 and TRBJ1-1, with a possible D match to TRBD1 (5 bases). V lost 6 bases, J lost 7 bases, and 9 bases lay in between. CDR3 size: 11 residues. Germline-derived CDR1 and CDR2 are MNHNY and SVGAGI (reference sequence). The CDR3 loop reads CASSPGGEAFF. CDR3 nucleotide sequence: TGTGCCAGCAGCCCGGGGGGTGAAGCTTTCTTT.

The CDR3 sequence is CASKRDSWGYTF. The CDR3 region has the DNA TGTGCCAGCAAGAGAGACAGCTGGGGCTACACCTTC. The chain carries TRBV6-5 and TRBJ1-2, with a weak D call TRBD1 (5 bases). The CDR3 loop spans 12 amino acids. Trimming took off 7 bases at V and 8 bases at J, with 14 bases between the two ends. The germline CDR1 and CDR2 sequences are MNHEY and SVGAGI.

The rearrangement links TRBV4-1 to TRBJ1-6, with D unclear. CDR3 size: 17 residues. Germline lookup yields CDR1 MGHRA and CDR2 YSYEKL. Between the trimmed V and J ends, which lost 0 bases and 2 bases, there was a span of 11 bases. Written as DNA, the CDR3 is TGCGCCAGCAGCCAAGATATCCTAACTGCCTATAATTCACCCCTCCACTTT. Translated, it gives CASSQDILTAYNSPLHF.

The chain has TRBV6-5 and TRBJ1-3; D remains unclear. The CDR3 length is 14 residues. Between the trimmed V and J ends, which lost 6 bases and 1 base, there was a span of 10 bases. CDR1 MNHEY and CDR2 SVGAGI come from the germline V gene. The CDR3 region is CASRSTFSGNTIYF. In nucleotides, the CDR3 is TGTGCCAGCAGGTCGACTTTTTCTGGAAACACCATATATTTT.

This rearrangement joins TRBV7-9 to TRBJ1-1; D remains unclear. This CDR3 has 11 amino acids. Trimming took 2 bases from V and 5 from J, leaving 3 bases between them. Germline CDR1 reads SEHNR; CDR2 reads FQNEAQ (reference sequence). CDR3 amino acids: CASSLTTEAFF. CDR3 nucleotides: TGTGCCAGCAGCTTAACAACTGAAGCTTTCTTT.

This clone was observed a single time. The rearrangement uses TRBV12-3 or TRBV12-4 and TRBJ1-1; D is undetermined. The CDR3 totals 12 residues. V was trimmed by 5 bases and J by 4 bases, leaving 8 bases between them. CDR3 sequence: CASSREGTEAFF. The CDR3 DNA follows: TGTGCCAGCAGTAGGGAGGGCACTGAAGCTTTCTTT.

The V call is TRBV6-5, the J call TRBJ1-1, with 9 bases aligning to TRBD1. J gave up 5 bases and V 2 bases, and 3 bases lay outside the gene matches. The CDR3 is 14 residues long. The V gene's germline CDR1 is MNHEY and CDR2 SVGAGI. The chain's CDR3 is CASSYGTGTTEAFF. In DNA form, the CDR3 reads TGTGCCAGCAGTTACGGGACAGGGACAACTGAAGCTTTCTTT.